This T cell receptor beta chain was captured in a study of blood T cell repertoires in COVID-19. Method: immunoSEQ multiplex PCR; TCRdb's copy keeps in-frame clones and lacks some. This sample has 250,000 to 350,000 clones, with 85% to 90% found just once. The material sequenced was peripheral blood. The clonotype was recovered from a man aged 25 to 45 with acute or convalescent COVID-19.

The CDR3 nucleotides read TGTGCCAGCAGTCTGACTAGCGGGAGTTGGGCCAAAAACATTCAGTACTTC. It specifies CASSLTSGSWAKNIQYF. The genes are TRBV6-6 and TRBJ2-4; 12 bases match TRBD2. Germline V lookup: CDR1 MNHNY, CDR2 SVGAGI (reference sequence). The junction had 6 bases not matched to a gene; V was cut back by 5 bases and J by 1 base. The CDR3 covers 17 residues.